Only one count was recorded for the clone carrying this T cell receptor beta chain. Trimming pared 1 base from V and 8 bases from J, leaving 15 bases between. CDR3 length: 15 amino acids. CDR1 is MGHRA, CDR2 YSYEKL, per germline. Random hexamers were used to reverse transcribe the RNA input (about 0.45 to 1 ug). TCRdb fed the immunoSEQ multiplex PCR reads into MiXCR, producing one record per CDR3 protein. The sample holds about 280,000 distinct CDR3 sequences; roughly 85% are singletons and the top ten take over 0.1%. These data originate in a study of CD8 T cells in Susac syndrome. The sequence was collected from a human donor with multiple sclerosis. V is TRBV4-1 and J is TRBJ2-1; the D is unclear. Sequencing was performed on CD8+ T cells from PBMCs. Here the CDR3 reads CASSQGPYLPDEQFF. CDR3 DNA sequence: TGCGCCAGCAGCCAAGGTCCGTACTTACCCGATGAGCAGTTCTTC.